This T cell receptor beta chain was recovered during a study of identical twins. Study results and limitations: Clonotypes of the beta chain that were abundant in cord blood carried fewer insertions (memory repertoires showed none). Weaker excess sharing between twins was seen in beta out-of-frame sequences.

Among all donors, each was a healthy Caucasian. With regard to this clonotype: Its antigen is not identified.

Carrying unique molecular identifiers, the cDNA also gained a universal primer site through template switching. Each CDR3 protein is one row after TCRdb ran MiXCR on the 5' RACE reads. The table shows about 430,000 distinct CDR3 sequences, with less than 20% occurring only once. V gave up 7 bases and J gave up 0 bases; unmatched junction bases: 2. There are 13 residues in the CDR3. The germline gives CDR1 SNHLY, CDR2 FYNNEI. V and J are TRBV2 and TRBJ2-7, with 8 bases fitting TRBD2. The receptor comes from a man aged 45-65 years in good health. Sequenced input: naive T cells sorted from blood. DNA for the CDR3: TGTGCCAGCACGGGAGGGTCCTCCTACGAGCAGTACTTC. Translating gives CASTGGSSYEQYF. The full variable domain, rest sourced from reference TRBV2 and TRBJ2-7, is EPEVTQTPSHQVTQMGQEVILRCVPISNHLYFYWYRQILGQKVEFLVSFYNNEISEKSEIFDDQFSVERPDGSNFTLKIRSTKLEDSAMYFCASTGGSSYEQYFGPGTRLTVT.